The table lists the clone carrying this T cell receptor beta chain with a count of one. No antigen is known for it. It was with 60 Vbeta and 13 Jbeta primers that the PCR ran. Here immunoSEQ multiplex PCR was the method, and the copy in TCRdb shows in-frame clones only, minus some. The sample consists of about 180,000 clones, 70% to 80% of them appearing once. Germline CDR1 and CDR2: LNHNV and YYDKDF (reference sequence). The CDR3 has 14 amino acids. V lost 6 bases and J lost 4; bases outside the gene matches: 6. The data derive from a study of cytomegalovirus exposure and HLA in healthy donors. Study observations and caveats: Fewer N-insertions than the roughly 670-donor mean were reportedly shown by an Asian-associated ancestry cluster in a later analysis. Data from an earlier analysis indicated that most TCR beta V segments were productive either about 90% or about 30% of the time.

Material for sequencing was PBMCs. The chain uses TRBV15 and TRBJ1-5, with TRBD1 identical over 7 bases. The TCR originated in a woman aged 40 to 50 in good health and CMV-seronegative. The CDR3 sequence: CATSLGQQNQPQHF. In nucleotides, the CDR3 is TGTGCCACCAGTCTGGGACAGCAAAATCAGCCCCAGCATTTT.